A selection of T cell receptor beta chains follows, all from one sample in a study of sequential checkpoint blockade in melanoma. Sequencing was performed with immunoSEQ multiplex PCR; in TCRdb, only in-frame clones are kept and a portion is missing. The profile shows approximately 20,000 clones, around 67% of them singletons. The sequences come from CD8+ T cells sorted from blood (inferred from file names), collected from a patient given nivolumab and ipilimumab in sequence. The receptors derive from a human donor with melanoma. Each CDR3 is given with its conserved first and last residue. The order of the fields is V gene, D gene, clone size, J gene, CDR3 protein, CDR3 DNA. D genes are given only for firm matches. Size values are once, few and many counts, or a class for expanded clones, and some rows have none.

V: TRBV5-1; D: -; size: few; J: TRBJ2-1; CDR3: CASTIGGGYNEQFF; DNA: TGCGCCAGCACCATCGGGGGTGGGTACAATGAGCAGTTCTTC
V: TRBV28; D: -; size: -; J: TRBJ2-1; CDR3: CASSLESSSYNEQFF; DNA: TGTGCCAGCAGTTTAGAGAGTAGCTCCTACAATGAGCAGTTCTTC
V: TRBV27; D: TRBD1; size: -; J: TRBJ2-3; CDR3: CATSAGTEITDTQYF; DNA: TGTGCCACAAGCGCCGGGACAGAAATCACAGATACGCAGTATTTT
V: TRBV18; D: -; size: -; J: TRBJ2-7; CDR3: CASSPPGFLQYEQYF; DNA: TGTGCCAGCTCACCTCCGGGATTCCTACAATACGAGCAGTACTTC
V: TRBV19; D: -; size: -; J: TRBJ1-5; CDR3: CASSIKRQAPYSNQPQHF; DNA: TGTGCCAGTAGTATAAAGCGACAGGCTCCCTATAGCAATCAGCCCCAGCATTTT
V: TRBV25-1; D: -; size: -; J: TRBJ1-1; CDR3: CASTVRTEAFF; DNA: TGTGCCAGCACAGTGAGGACTGAAGCTTTCTTT
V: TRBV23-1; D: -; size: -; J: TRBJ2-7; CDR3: CASSHYTTPLPPPYYEQYF; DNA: TGCGCCAGCAGTCATTACACAACGCCCCTCCCCCCCCCGTACTACGAGCAGTACTTC
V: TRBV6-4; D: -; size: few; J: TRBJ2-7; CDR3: CASSGQESSYEQYF; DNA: TGTGCCAGCAGTGGGCAGGAAAGCTCCTACGAGCAGTACTTC
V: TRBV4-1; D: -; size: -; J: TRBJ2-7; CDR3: CASSQDDRSYEQYF; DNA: TGCGCCAGCAGCCAAGACGACAGGTCCTACGAGCAGTACTTC
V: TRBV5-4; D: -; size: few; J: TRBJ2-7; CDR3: CASSLGTAGTYEQYF; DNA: TGTGCCAGCAGCTTGGGGACAGCGGGAACCTACGAGCAGTACTTC
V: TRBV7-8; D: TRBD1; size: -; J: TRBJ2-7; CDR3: CASSLRDRDFYEQYF; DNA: TGTGCCAGCAGCTTAAGGGACAGGGATTTTTACGAGCAGTACTTC
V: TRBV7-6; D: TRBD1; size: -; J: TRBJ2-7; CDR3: CASSLWTGTYEQYF; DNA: TGTGCCAGCAGCTTATGGACAGGGACTTACGAGCAGTACTTC
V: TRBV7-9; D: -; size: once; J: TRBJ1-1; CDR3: CASSQPAGAEAFF; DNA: TGTGCCAGCAGCCAGCCCGCGGGAGCCGAAGCTTTCTTT
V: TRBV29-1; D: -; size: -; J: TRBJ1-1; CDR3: CSVVPGYTEAFF; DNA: TGCAGCGTTGTTCCAGGGTACACTGAAGCTTTCTTT
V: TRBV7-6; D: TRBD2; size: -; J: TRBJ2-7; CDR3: CASSPGTTLSGTYEQYF; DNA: TGTGCCAGCAGCCCCGGGACTACTTTAAGCGGGACCTACGAGCAGTACTTC
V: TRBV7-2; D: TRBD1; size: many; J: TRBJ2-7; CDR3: CASSFGTGTYEQYF; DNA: TGTGCCAGCAGCTTCGGGACAGGGACGTACGAGCAGTACTTC
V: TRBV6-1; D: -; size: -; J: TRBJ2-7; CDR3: CASSFRYAAYEQYF; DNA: TGTGCCAGCAGTTTCCGTTACGCAGCCTACGAGCAGTACTTC
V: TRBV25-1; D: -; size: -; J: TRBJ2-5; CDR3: CASSERTNQETQYF; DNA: TGTGCCAGCAGTGAAAGAACTAACCAAGAGACCCAGTACTTC
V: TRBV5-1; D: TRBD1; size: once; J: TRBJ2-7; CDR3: CASRGGQASSYEQYF; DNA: TGCGCCAGCAGGGGGGGACAGGCGAGCTCCTACGAGCAGTACTTC
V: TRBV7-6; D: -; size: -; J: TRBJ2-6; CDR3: CASSLSVSGANVLTF; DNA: TGTGCCAGCAGCTTATCTGTCTCTGGGGCCAACGTCCTGACTTTC
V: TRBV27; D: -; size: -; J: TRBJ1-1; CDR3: CASSSQGWTEAFF; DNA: TGTGCCAGCAGTTCCCAGGGGTGGACTGAAGCTTTCTTT
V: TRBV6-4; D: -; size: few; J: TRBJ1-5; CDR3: CASMRRPQHF; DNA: TGTGCCAGCATGCGTCGCCCCCAGCATTTT
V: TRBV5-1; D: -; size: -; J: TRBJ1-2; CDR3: CASSLGGYGYTF; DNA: TGCGCCAGCAGCTTGGGCGGGTATGGCTACACCTTC
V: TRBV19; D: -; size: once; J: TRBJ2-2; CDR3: CASSILLGTGELFF; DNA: TGTGCCAGTAGTATATTACTCGGGACCGGGGAGCTGTTTTTT
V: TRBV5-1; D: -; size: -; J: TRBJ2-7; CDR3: CASSSSSVTYEQYF; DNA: TGCGCCAGCAGCTCATCTTCAGTGACCTACGAGCAGTACTTC
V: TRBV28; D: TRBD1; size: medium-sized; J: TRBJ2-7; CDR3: CASSPRYRDSGYF; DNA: TGTGCCAGCAGTCCGCGCTATAGGGACAGCGGGTACTTC
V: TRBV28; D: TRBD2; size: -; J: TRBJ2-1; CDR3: CASSLGGSGRGNEQFF; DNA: TGTGCCAGCAGTTTGGGGGGTAGCGGGAGAGGAAATGAGCAGTTCTTC
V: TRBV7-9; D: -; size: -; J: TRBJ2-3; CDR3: CASSLGSGRTDTQYF; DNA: TGTGCCAGCAGCTTAGGGAGCGGACGCACAGATACGCAGTATTTT
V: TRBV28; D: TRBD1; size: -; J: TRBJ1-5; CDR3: CASSPGQGTISNQPQHF; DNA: TGTGCCAGCAGTCCCGGACAGGGGACGATTAGCAATCAGCCCCAGCATTTT
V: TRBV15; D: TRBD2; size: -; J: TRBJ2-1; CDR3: CATSRDLGSGSRSNEQFF; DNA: TGTGCCACCAGCAGAGATCTTGGTAGCGGGAGTAGGAGTAATGAGCAGTTCTTC
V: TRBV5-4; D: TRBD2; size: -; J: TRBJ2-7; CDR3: CASSPDSGWPYEQYF; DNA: TGTGCCAGCAGCCCCGATAGCGGGTGGCCCTACGAGCAGTACTTC
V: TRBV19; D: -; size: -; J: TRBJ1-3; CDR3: CASSIYGGKASGNTIYF; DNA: TGTGCCAGTAGTATATACGGGGGGAAGGCATCTGGAAACACCATATATTTT
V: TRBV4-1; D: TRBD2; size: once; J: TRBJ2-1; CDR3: CASSQDRLAGGPSNEQFF; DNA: TGCGCCAGCAGCCAAGATAGGCTAGCGGGAGGGCCCAGCAATGAGCAGTTCTTC
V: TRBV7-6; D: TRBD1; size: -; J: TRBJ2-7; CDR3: CASSRGQGAFDEQYF; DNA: TGTGCCAGCAGTCGTGGACAGGGGGCATTCGACGAGCAGTACTTC
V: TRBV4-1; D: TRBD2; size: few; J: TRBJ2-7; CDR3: CASSQDAVAGGYEQYF; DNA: TGCGCCAGCAGCCAAGATGCAGTAGCGGGGGGTTACGAGCAGTACTTC
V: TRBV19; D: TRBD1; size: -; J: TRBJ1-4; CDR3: CASSGTGARNEKLFF; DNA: TGTGCCAGTAGTGGGACAGGGGCCCGTAATGAAAAACTGTTTTTT
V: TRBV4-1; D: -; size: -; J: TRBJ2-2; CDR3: CASSLGTSNTGELFF; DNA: TGCGCCAGCAGCCTGGGGACTTCTAACACCGGGGAGCTGTTTTTT
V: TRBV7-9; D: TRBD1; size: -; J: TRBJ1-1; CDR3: CASSHRQGSVSTEAFF; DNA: TGTGCCAGCAGCCACCGACAGGGGTCCGTAAGCACTGAAGCTTTCTTT
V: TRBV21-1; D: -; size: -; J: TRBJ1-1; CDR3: CASSKERTENTEAFF; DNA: TGTGCCAGCAGCAAAGAGAGGACAGAGAACACTGAAGCTTTCTTT
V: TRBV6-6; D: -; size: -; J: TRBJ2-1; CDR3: CASSPGDAYNEQFF; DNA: TGTGCCAGCAGTCCAGGGGACGCCTACAATGAGCAGTTCTTC
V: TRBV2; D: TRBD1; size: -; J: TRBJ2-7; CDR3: CATGQGQGSPYEQYF; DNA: TGTGCCACCGGGCAGGGACAGGGCTCCCCCTACGAGCAGTACTTC
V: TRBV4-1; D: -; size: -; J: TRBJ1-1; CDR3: CASSLLWTANTEAFF; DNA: TGCGCCAGCAGCCTCCTCTGGACAGCCAACACTGAAGCTTTCTTT
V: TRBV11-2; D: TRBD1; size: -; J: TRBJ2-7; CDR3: CASSPGTGSYEQYF; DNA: TGTGCCAGCAGCCCCGGGACAGGGTCTTACGAGCAGTACTTC